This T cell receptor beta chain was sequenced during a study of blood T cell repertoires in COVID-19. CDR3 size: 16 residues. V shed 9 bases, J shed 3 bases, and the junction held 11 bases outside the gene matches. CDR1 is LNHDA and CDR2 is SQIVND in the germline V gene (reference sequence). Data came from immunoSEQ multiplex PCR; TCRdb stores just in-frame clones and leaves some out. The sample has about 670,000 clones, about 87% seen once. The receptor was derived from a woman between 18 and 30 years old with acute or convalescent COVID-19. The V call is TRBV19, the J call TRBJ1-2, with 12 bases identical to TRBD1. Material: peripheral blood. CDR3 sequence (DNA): TGTGCCAGCGCCGGGACAGGGGGCGCGTATGACTATGGCTACACCTTC. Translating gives CASAGTGGAYDYGYTF.